Listed here is a single TCR beta chain. Antigen specificity is unknown. PBMCs were collected from an approximately 10 ml volume of fresh peripheral blood. Authors of the study amplified TCR beta CDR3 regions from RNA transcripts. First-round RT-PCR targeting the TCR CDR3 was performed with the HTBI primer set. Via MiXCR, TCRdb re-called the multiplex PCR reads, giving one row per CDR3 protein. The table has 530,000 or so distinct CDR3 sequences, roughly 25% seen once. This specimen comes from a study of T cells in Graves' hyperthyroidism and ophthalmopathy. Trimming stripped 8 bases from V and 0 bases from J, with 13 bases between. This CDR3 comprises 14 residues. The germline CDR1 and CDR2 sequences are MNHNS and SASEGT. Study results and caveats: A model of 13 V-J features distinguished ophthalmopathy from stable hyperthyroidism.

The sequencing sample was made of blood. The TCR sequence derives from a woman between 25 and 40 years old with Graves' ophthalmopathy. The chain has TRBV6-1 and TRBJ1-1; no clear D. In DNA form, the CDR3 reads TGTGCCAGCCTCGAGGGCCTCCTGAACACTGAAGCTTTCTTT. Encoded protein: CASLEGLLNTEAFF.